The next 9 T cell receptor beta chains were all read from a single sample in a study of shared clonotypes between healthy human individuals. Using immunoSEQ multiplex PCR, the repertoire was profiled, and TCRdb retains in-frame clones only, with some absent. The repertoire holds some 96,000 clones, with approximately 44% as singletons. The sequenced sample consisted of PBMCs. The receptors originated from a woman aged 40 to 50 in good health. Some clones in this sample may be carry-over from other donors' samples.

Worth noting for this clone: This likely came from a read error, as a far larger clone is one base away. Additional DNA sequences in this sample encode the identical CDR3. The chain recombines TRBV30 with TRBJ1-2, with D maybe TRBD1 (6 bases). The germline V gene has CDR1 GTSNPN and CDR2 SVGIG (reference sequence). Deletions cut 3 bases from V and 5 bases from J, with 10 bases between. The CDR3 is 12 amino acids. The CDR3 bases are TGTGCCTGGAGGAGGGGGTTGTATGGCTACACCTTC. Its translation: CAWRRGLYGYTF.

This clone was detected many times. The J gene is TRBJ1-1, the V gene TRBV28; D is unresolved. Trimming shortened V by 7 bases and J by 4 bases, and 10 bases separated the two germline ends. In germline, CDR1 is MDHEN, CDR2 SYDVKM. There are 12 residues in the CDR3. The CDR3 loop reads CASTARGTEAFF. CDR3 nucleotide sequence: TGTGCCAGCACCGCCCGCGGCACTGAAGCTTTCTTT.

The rearrangement links TRBV2 to TRBJ2-5; D call uncertain. This CDR3 region has 13 residues. Germline CDR1 SNHLY, CDR2 FYNNEI. Trimming took off 2 bases at V and 5 bases at J, with 9 bases between the two ends. CDR3 sequence reads: CASSEWVRETQYF. Here the CDR3 DNA reads TGTGCCAGCAGTGAATGGGTCCGGGAGACCCAGTACTTC.

The rearrangement links TRBV18 to TRBJ2-7, with D tentatively TRBD2 (6 bases). Germline V gene sequence: CDR1 KGHSH, CDR2 LQKENI. Deletions cut 6 bases from V and 1 base from J, with 13 bases between. CDR3 length: 14 residues. The CDR3 DNA reads TGTGCCAGCTCGGCGCCGACTAGTTCCTACGAGCAGTACTTC. It translates to CASSAPTSSYEQYF.

The sample holds many counts of this clone. This rearrangement joins TRBV7-8 to TRBJ1-5, with TRBD1 identical over 7 bases. The ends lost 3 bases at V and 5 bases at J; junction bases unmatched: 4. Germline loops: CDR1 SGHVS, CDR2 FQNEAQ. The length of the CDR3 is 14 residues. The DNA of the CDR3 is TGTGCCAGCAGCTTCCGGGACAGATATCAGCCCCAGCATTTT. Translating it yields CASSFRDRYQPQHF.

This clone was counted many times. This chain's CDR3 is CASSSTEGGSQFF. The CDR3 DNA sequence: TGTGCCAGCAGCTCTACCGAAGGCGGGAGCCAGTTCTTC. The gene calls are TRBV7-6 and TRBJ2-1, with TRBD2 matching over 7 bases. Trimming took 4 bases from V and 13 from J; bases not matched to a gene: 10. CDR3 length: 13 residues. CDR1 is SGHVS, CDR2 FNYEAQ, per germline.

The chain recombines TRBV7-2 with TRBJ1-5; D might be TRBD1 (6 bases). The V end was cut by 5 bases, the J end by 1 base, with 9 bases between. This CDR3 has 14 residues. The germline V gene encodes CDR1 SGHTA and CDR2 FQGNSA. This CDR3 is CASSTGMSNQPQHF. CDR3 DNA: TGTGCCAGCAGCACAGGGATGAGCAATCAGCCCCAGCATTTT. The variable domain in full, with the rest retrieved from reference TRBV7-2 and TRBJ1-5, is GAGVSQSPSNKVTEKGKDVELRCDPISGHTALYWYRQSLGQGLEFLIYFQGNSAPDKSGLPSDRFSAERTGGSVSTLTIQRTQQEDSAVYLCASSTGMSNQPQHFGDGTRLSIL.

The V call is TRBV6-1, the J call TRBJ1-5; 7 bases match TRBD1. Germline loops: CDR1 MNHNS, CDR2 SASEGT. J was trimmed by 5 bases and V by 6 bases; bases with no gene match: 7. The length of the CDR3 is 14 residues. The CDR3 spells CASRSTGAHQPQHF. The CDR3 DNA follows: TGTGCCAGCAGGAGCACAGGGGCCCATCAGCCCCAGCATTTT.

This clone was recorded a few times. The gene calls are TRBV5-1 and TRBJ1-4, with D unclear. Germline V CDR1 and CDR2: SGHRS, YFSETQ. There are 14 residues in the CDR3. Between the trimmed V and J ends, which lost 3 bases and 0 bases, there was a span of 6 bases. The CDR3 bases are TGCGCCAGCAGCTCTAGACCAACTAATGAAAAACTGTTTTTT. Its protein product is CASSSRPTNEKLFF.